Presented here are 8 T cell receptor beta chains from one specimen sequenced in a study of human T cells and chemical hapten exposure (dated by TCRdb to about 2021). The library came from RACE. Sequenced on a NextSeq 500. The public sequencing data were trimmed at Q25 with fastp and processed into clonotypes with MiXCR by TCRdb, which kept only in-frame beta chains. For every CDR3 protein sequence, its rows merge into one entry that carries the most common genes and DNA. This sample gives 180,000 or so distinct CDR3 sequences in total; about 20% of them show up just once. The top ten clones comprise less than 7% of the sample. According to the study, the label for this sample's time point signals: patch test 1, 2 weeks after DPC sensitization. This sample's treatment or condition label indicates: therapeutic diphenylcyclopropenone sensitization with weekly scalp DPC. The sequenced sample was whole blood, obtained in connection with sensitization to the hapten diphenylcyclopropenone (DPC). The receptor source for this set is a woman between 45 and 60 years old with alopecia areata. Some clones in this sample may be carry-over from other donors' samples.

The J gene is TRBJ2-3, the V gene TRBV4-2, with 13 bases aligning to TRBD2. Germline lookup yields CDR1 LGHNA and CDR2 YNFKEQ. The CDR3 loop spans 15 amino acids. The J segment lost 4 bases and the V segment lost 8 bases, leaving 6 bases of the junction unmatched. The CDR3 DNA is TGTGCCAGCGGGCCGGGACTAGCGGGACCAGATACGCAGTATTTT. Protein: CASGPGLAGPDTQYF.

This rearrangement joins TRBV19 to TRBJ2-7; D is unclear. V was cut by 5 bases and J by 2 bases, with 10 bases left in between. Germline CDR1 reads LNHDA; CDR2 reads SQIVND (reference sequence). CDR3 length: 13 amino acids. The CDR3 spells CASSFLLTYEQYF. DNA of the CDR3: TGTGCCAGTAGTTTCTTGCTAACCTACGAGCAGTACTTC.

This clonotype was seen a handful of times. The CDR3 sequence: CSVEGRGGMGAFGEQFF. CDR3 DNA: TGCAGCGTTGAGGGGCGCGGAGGCATGGGAGCTTTTGGTGAGCAGTTCTTC. The chain couples TRBV29-1 to TRBJ2-1; D assignment may be TRBD1 or TRBD2 (5 bases each). The germline V gene encodes CDR1 SQVTM and CDR2 ANQGSEA. The CDR3 has 17 amino acids. Trimming cost V 3 bases and J 9 bases, with 27 bases left between them.

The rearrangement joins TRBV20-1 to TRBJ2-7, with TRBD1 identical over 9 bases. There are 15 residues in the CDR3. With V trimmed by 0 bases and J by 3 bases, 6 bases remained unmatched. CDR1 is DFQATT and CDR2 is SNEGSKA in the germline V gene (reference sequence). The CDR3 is CSARDKDRGGYEQYF. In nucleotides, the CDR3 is TGCAGTGCTAGAGATAAAGACAGGGGGGGCTACGAGCAGTACTTC.

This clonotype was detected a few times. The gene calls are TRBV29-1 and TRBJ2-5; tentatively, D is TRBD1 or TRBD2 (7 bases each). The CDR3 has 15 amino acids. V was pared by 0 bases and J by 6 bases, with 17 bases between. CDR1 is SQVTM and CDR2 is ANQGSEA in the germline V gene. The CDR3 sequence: CSVEEGGGYRKTQYF. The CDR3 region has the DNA TGCAGCGTTGAAGAGGGAGGGGGCTACAGGAAGACCCAGTACTTC.

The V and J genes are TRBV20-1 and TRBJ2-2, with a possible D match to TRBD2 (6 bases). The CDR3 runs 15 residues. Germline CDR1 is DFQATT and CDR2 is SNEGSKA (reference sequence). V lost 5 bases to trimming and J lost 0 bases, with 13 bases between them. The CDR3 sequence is CSAPSARANTGELFF. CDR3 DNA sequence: TGCAGTGCTCCTAGCGCCCGGGCGAACACCGGGGAGCTGTTTTTT.

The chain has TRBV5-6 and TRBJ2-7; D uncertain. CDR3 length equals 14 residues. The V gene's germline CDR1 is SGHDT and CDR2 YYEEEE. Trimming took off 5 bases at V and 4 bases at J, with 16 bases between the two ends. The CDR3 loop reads CASSRGNLGYEQYF. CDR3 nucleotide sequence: TGTGCCAGCAGTCGCGGAAACCTGGGATACGAGCAGTACTTC.

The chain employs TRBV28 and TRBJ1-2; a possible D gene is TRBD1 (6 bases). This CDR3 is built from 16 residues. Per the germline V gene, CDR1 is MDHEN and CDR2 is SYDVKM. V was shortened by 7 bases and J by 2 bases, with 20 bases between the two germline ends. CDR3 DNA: TGTGCCAGCATTCCTTGGCGGGGGGGCGAGAACTATGGCTACACCTTC. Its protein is CASIPWRGGENYGYTF.